This TCR beta chain was recovered during a study of control samples from healthy donors and cancer patients. Only in-frame clones appear in the TCRdb table, and some are missing; sequencing was by immunoSEQ multiplex PCR. The sample consists of tens of thousands of clones, 85% to 95% of them appearing once. Unmatched junction bases numbered 11, after V lost 5 bases and J lost 8 bases. Germline loops: CDR1 SGHTA, CDR2 FQGTGA. This CDR3 comprises 15 residues. The rearrangement uses TRBV7-3 and TRBJ2-1, with 8 bases identical to TRBD1. The specimen was blood. The origin of this receptor is a woman aged 30 to 39 in good health. The CDR3 DNA is TGTGCCAGCAGCCAACGGACAGGGTCCTTACATGAGCAGTTCTTC. It codes for CASSQRTGSLHEQFF. Full variable domain (rest looked up from reference TRBV7-3 and TRBJ2-1): GAGVSQTPSNKVTEKGKYVELRCDPISGHTALYWYRQSLGQGPEFLIYFQGTGAADDSGLPNDRFFAVRPEGSVSTLKIQRTERGDSAVYLCASSQRTGSLHEQFFGPGTRLTVL.